One sample yielded the 24 T cell receptor beta chains listed below, sequenced in a study of T cell repertoires in cytomegalovirus infection. TCRdb fed the reads into MiXCR, producing one record per CDR3 protein. The sample lists around 450,000 distinct CDR3 sequences; roughly a third were seen once. Material for sequencing was PBMCs. These receptors originate from a human donor in good health (CMV status not recorded). Some clones in this sample may be carry-over from other donors' samples.

This clonotype was picked up a small number of times. The J gene is TRBJ2-1, the V gene TRBV7-9, with D perhaps matching TRBD1 (5 bases). The germline CDR1 and CDR2 sequences are SEHNR and FQNEAQ (reference sequence). This CDR3 is built from 11 residues. V gave up 3 bases and J gave up 16 bases, with 13 bases separating them. The CDR3 nucleotides are TGTGCCAGCAGCTTCCAGGGTTATGACTTCTTC. It specifies CASSFQGYDFF.

This clonotype occurred many times. The chain joins TRBV7-2 to TRBJ2-1, with 8 positions matching TRBD2. CDR1 SGHTA and CDR2 FQGNSA come from the germline V gene. The CDR3 is 15 amino acids. The V segment lost 1 base and the J segment 4 bases; nucleotides outside the gene matches: 3. The CDR3 here is CASSLDGGAYNEQFF. Written as DNA, the CDR3 is TGTGCCAGCAGCTTAGACGGGGGGGCGTACAATGAGCAGTTCTTC.

The chain employs TRBV2 and TRBJ1-2, with 9 bases lining up with TRBD1. The CDR3 runs 18 residues. The trim removed 2 bases at V and 4 bases at J, leaving 14 bases unmatched. Looked up from germline, CDR1 is SNHLY and CDR2 is FYNNEI. CDR3 sequence reads: CASSEFGTGPQRRYGYTF. The DNA for the CDR3 is TGTGCCAGCAGTGAATTCGGGACAGGGCCCCAACGGCGCTATGGCTACACCTTC. The variable domain in full, with the rest retrieved from reference TRBV2 and TRBJ1-2, is EPEVTQTPSHQVTQMGQEVILRCVPISNHLYFYWYRQILGQKVEFLVSFYNNEISEKSEIFDDQFSVERPDGSNFTLKIRSTKLEDSAMYFCASSEFGTGPQRRYGYTFGSGTRLTVV.

As for this clonotype: The junction departs from the called germline gene at one end, perhaps through a read error. V and J are TRBV7-2 and TRBJ2-7; a weak D match, TRBD1 (6 bases). The CDR3 has 15 amino acids. CDR1 is SGHTA and CDR2 is FQGNSA in the germline V gene. CDR3 residues: CASSVAKGVGYEQYF. The CDR3 region has the DNA TGTGCCAGCAGCGTAGCCAAGGGGGTGGGCTACGAGCAGTACTTC.

A word on this clonotype: This may stem from a read error, because a much larger clone lies one nucleotide away. This rearrangement joins TRBV12-3 or TRBV12-4 to TRBJ1-2, with unresolved D. CDR3 length: 13 residues. V lost 9 bases and J 2 bases, leaving 13 bases between the germline ends. CDR3 nucleotides: TGTGCCAGGGGGAGGACGGGAAACTATGGCTACACCTTC. This codes for CARGRTGNYGYTF.

V is TRBV7-2 and J is TRBJ2-7; D may match TRBD1 or TRBD2 (5 bases each). This CDR3 is 14 amino acids long. Germline CDR1 and CDR2: SGHTA and FQGNSA. Trimming pared 2 bases from V and 6 bases from J, leaving 14 bases between. The CDR3 coding sequence is TGTGCCAGCAGCTTATCAAGGGACCTAGTCGAGCAGTACTTC. Translation gives CASSLSRDLVEQYF.

The sample holds a few counts of this clonotype. V usage is TRBV12-3 or TRBV12-4 and J usage is TRBJ2-2; unclear D gene. CDR3 length: 17 residues. V was trimmed by 3 bases and J by 0 bases, leaving 14 bases between them. The CDR3 region is CASSLLSSRANTGELFF. As DNA, the CDR3 is TGTGCCAGCAGTTTGCTAAGCTCCCGCGCGAACACCGGGGAGCTGTTTTTT.

This clonotype appeared many times. The chain recombines TRBV19 with TRBJ1-6; tentative D call: TRBD1 (6 bases). V lost 7 bases to trimming and J lost 7 bases, with 20 bases between them. Germline V lookup: CDR1 LNHDA, CDR2 SQIVND (reference sequence). CDR3 length: 16 residues. Here the CDR3 reads CASTKTTRGVNSPLHF. CDR3 sequence (DNA): TGTGCCAGTACCAAAACGACCAGGGGCGTGAATTCACCCCTCCACTTT. Drawing the rest from reference TRBV19 and TRBJ1-6, the complete variable domain is DGGITQSPKYLFRKEGQNVTLSCEQNLNHDAMYWYRQDPGQGLRLIYYSQIVNDFQKGDIAEGYSVSREKKESFPLTVTSAQKNPTAFYLCASTKTTRGVNSPLHFGNGTRLTVT.

CDR3 in amino acids: CATKAGGANTGELFF. In nucleotides, the CDR3 is TGTGCCACCAAGGCAGGGGGCGCGAACACCGGGGAGCTGTTTTTT. The rearrangement uses TRBV24-1 and TRBJ2-2, with 8 bases identical to TRBD1. Germline V gene lookup returns CDR1 KGHDR and CDR2 SFDVKD. The trim removed 8 bases at V and 0 bases at J, leaving 4 bases unmatched. The CDR3 runs 15 residues.

This clonotype was counted once. The germline gene is not matched at one end of the junction; a read error may be the cause. This rearrangement joins TRBV15 to TRBJ1-6, with 7 nucleotides matching TRBD1. The length of the CDR3 is 16 residues. Germline CDR1 is LNHNV and CDR2 is YYDKDF (reference sequence). Here the CDR3 reads CATSSTKTGYNSTLHF. As DNA, the CDR3 is TGTGCCACCAGCAGTACCAAGACAGGGTATAATTCAACCCTCCACTTT.

This clonotype occurred many times. The chain has TRBV7-9 and TRBJ1-3; 9 nucleotides line up with TRBD1. CDR3 length equals 14 residues. Germline V gene sequence: CDR1 SEHNR, CDR2 FQNEAQ (reference sequence). V gave up 5 bases and J gave up 2 bases; unmatched junction bases: 1. CDR3 region: CASSGDRAGNTIYF. DNA for the CDR3: TGTGCCAGCAGCGGGGACAGGGCTGGAAACACCATATATTTT. Using reference TRBV7-9 and TRBJ1-3 for the parts outside the CDR3, the full variable domain is DTGVSQNPRHKITKRGQNVTFRCDPISEHNRLYWYRQTLGQGPEFLTYFQNEAQLEKSRLLSDRFSAERPKGSFSTLEIQRTEQGDSAMYLCASSGDRAGNTIYFGEGSWLTVV.

The chain combines TRBV6-1 with TRBJ2-2; 7 nucleotides agree with TRBD1. The CDR3 sequence is 14 residues long. CDR1 is MNHNS, CDR2 SASEGT, per germline. The V and J ends lost 6 bases and 9 bases, in that order; junction bases with no gene match: 10. The CDR3 here is CASRQGLGGRELFF. The CDR3 DNA follows: TGTGCCAGCAGACAGGGGCTAGGGGGACGGGAGCTGTTTTTT.

The gene calls are TRBV27 and TRBJ1-2, with a tentative D call TRBD1 (5 bases). Trimming stripped 3 bases from V and 6 bases from J, with 20 bases between. The CDR3 covers 16 residues. Germline V gives CDR1 MNHEY, CDR2 SMNVEV (reference sequence). The CDR3 DNA is TGTGCCAGCAGTTTTACGGGGGACGGGATAAGGAATGGCTACACCTTC. Translation: CASSFTGDGIRNGYTF.

This clonotype was found once. The chain carries TRBV7-4 and TRBJ2-7, with D unresolved. Germline CDR1 and CDR2: SGHVT and SQSDAQ. With 5 bases removed from V and 3 bases from J, the gap between germline ends came to 5 bases. The CDR3 extends over 11 amino acids. The chain's CDR3 is CASSTNYEQYF. CDR3 coding DNA: TGTGCCAGCAGCACTAACTACGAGCAGTACTTC.

This clonotype came up many times. This chain joins TRBV7-2 and TRBJ1-2; 8 nucleotides agree with TRBD1. Germline V gene sequence: CDR1 SGHTA, CDR2 FQGNSA. V lost 1 base and J lost 7; bases outside the gene matches: 14. The CDR3 sequence is 17 residues long. The CDR3 bases are TGTGCCAGCAGCTTAGGTCTACCAGGGCAGGGGGCTGGTGGCTACACCTTC. The encoded protein is CASSLGLPGQGAGGYTF.

This clonotype has a handful of counts. The chain carries TRBV5-5 and TRBJ1-2, with 11 bases lining up with TRBD1. This CDR3 is 13 amino acids long. The germline V gene has CDR1 SGHKS and CDR2 YYEKEE (reference sequence). The V gene end was trimmed by 9 bases and the J gene end by 9 bases; junction bases not matched to a gene: 10. The CDR3 nucleotides are TGTGCCACCGCCCGGGACAGGGGGTTTCGCTACACCTTC. Its protein is CATARDRGFRYTF.

This clonotype was seen more than once but under ten times. The chain uses TRBV2 and TRBJ2-7, with TRBD2 matching 7 bases. CDR1 is SNHLY and CDR2 is FYNNEI in the germline V gene. The CDR3 contains 14 residues. The J segment lost 0 bases and the V segment lost 7 bases, leaving 6 bases of the junction unmatched. CDR3 sequence: CASKRGESSYEQYF. CDR3 DNA sequence: TGTGCCAGCAAGCGGGGCGAGAGCTCCTACGAGCAGTACTTC.

For this clonotype: A read error may account for a junction end that differs from germline. This chain uses TRBV10-2 with TRBJ2-5, with D possibly being TRBD2 (5 bases). This CDR3 comprises 14 residues. Looked up from germline, CDR1 is WSHSY and CDR2 is SAAADI. Here the CDR3 reads CASSEIGNGETQDF. As DNA, the CDR3 is TGCGCCAGCAGTGAAATCGGGAACGGAGAGACCCAGGACTTC.

Only a few counts were recorded for this clonotype. The rearrangement joins TRBV6-1 to TRBJ1-2; D is uncertain. V lost 5 bases and J lost 0, with 10 bases in between. CDR3 length: 14 residues. Germline lookup yields CDR1 MNHNS and CDR2 SASEGT. The CDR3: CASSQDWPNYGYTF. The CDR3 bases are TGTGCCAGCAGTCAGGATTGGCCTAACTATGGCTACACCTTC.

In this sample, this clonotype turned up many times. This chain uses TRBV7-2 with TRBJ2-7; unclear D gene. Germline CDR1 is SGHTA and CDR2 is FQGNSA. The CDR3 has 11 amino acids. With 5 bases removed from V and 6 bases from J, the gap between germline ends came to 8 bases. The DNA for the CDR3 is TGTGCCAGCAGCCACAACGCCGAGCAGTACTTC. Its translation: CASSHNAEQYF.

This chain uses TRBV6-2 or TRBV6-3 with TRBJ1-3; TRBD1 is a possible D gene (5 bases). CDR3 length: 17 residues. Trimming left V 7 bases short and J 0 bases short, with 19 bases between. Germline CDR1 is MNHEY and CDR2 is SVGEGT. The CDR3 sequence is CASTESTVDLSGNTIYF. The CDR3 DNA is TGTGCCAGCACCGAATCGACAGTGGACCTCTCTGGAAACACCATATATTTT.

The V and J genes are TRBV4-1 and TRBJ1-1, with 7 bases identical to TRBD1. CDR1 and CDR2 (germline): MGHRA, YSYEKL. The CDR3 runs 15 residues. V lost 4 bases and J lost 6; bases outside the gene matches: 11. CDR3 region: CASSLSGQVMPEAFF. The CDR3 DNA sequence: TGCGCCAGCAGCCTTAGCGGACAGGTAATGCCTGAAGCTTTCTTT.

This clonotype was seen only a few times. The rearrangement joins TRBV6-1 to TRBJ2-7; no reliable D call. Trimming pared 2 bases from V and 4 bases from J, leaving 9 bases between. CDR3 length equals 13 residues. The V gene's germline CDR1 is MNHNS and CDR2 SASEGT. CDR3 DNA sequence: TGTGCCAGCAGTGAACAGGTCTTGTACGAGCAGTACTTC. Translation gives CASSEQVLYEQYF.

This chain links TRBV3-1 with TRBJ1-2; a possible D gene is TRBD1 (5 bases). Germline lookup yields CDR1 LGHDT and CDR2 YNNKEL (reference sequence). The CDR3 is made up of 14 amino acids. V lost 1 base, J lost 2 bases, and 8 bases lay in between. CDR3 sequence (DNA): TGTGCCAGCAGCCAAGGCCGGGGGAACTATGGCTACACCTTC. Its translation: CASSQGRGNYGYTF.